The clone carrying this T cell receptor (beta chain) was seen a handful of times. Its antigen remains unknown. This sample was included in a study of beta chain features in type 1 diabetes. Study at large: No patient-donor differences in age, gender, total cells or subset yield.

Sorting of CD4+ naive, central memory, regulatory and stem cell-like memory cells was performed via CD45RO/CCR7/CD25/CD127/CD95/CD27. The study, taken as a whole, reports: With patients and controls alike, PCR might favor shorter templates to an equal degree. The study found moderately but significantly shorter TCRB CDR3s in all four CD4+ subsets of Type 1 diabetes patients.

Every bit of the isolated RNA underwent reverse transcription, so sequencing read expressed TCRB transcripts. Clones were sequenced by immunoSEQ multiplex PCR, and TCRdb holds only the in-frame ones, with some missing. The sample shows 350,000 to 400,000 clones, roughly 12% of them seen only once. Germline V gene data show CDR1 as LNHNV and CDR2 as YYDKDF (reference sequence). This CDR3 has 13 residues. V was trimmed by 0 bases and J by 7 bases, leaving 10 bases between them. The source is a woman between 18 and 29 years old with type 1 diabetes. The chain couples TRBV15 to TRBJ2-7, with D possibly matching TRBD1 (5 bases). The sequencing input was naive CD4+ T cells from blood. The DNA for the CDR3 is TGTGCCACCAGCAGAGACCAGGGTGGTGAGCAGTACTTC. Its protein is CATSRDQGGEQYF.